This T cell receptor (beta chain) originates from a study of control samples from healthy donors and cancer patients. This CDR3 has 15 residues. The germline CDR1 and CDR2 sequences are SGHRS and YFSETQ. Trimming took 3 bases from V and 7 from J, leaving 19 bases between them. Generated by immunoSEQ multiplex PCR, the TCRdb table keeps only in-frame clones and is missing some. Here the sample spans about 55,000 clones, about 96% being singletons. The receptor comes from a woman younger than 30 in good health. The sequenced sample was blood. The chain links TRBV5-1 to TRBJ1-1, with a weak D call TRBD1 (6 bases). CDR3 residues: CASSYYRESRGEAFF. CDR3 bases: TGCGCCAGCAGCTACTACAGGGAATCAAGAGGTGAAGCTTTCTTT.